This passage covers 10 T cell receptor beta chains from one sample sequenced in a study of OX40 agonist ivuxolimab in advanced cancers. Data came from immunoSEQ multiplex PCR; TCRdb stores just in-frame clones and leaves some out. The sample shows approximately 55,000 clones, approximately 86% of them seen only once. The sample in question was CD4+ or CD8+ T cells sorted from blood, obtained in a trial of the OX40 agonist ivuxolimab. These receptors came from an adult with an advanced solid tumor such as melanoma, head and neck, liver or kidney cancer.

The V and J genes are TRBV5-1 and TRBJ2-1; D is unclear. CDR1 SGHRS and CDR2 YFSETQ come from the germline V gene. V was pared by 2 bases and J by 0 bases, with 15 bases between. This CDR3 is 17 amino acids long. CDR3 sequence reads: CASSFVHISYSYNEQFF. The CDR3 nucleotides are TGCGCCAGCAGCTTTGTTCATATTTCATACTCCTACAATGAGCAGTTCTTC.

In nucleotides, the CDR3 is TGTGCCAGCAGCGTAGGAGTTGGGGTCGGGCAGCCCCAGCATTTT. Protein product: CASSVGVGVGQPQHF. The chain joins TRBV9 to TRBJ1-5; D gene uncertain. Per germline, CDR1 SGDLS and CDR2 YYNGEE. The CDR3 has 15 residues. Trimming removed 0 bases from V and 7 bases from J, with 14 bases in between.

Points on this clone: At the DNA level, this CDR3 is encoded by other sequences in the same sample as well. The V call is TRBV30, the J call TRBJ2-1, with 7 bases that match TRBD2. The CDR3 contains 15 residues. Germline V lookup: CDR1 GTSNPN, CDR2 SVGIG (reference sequence). J lost 3 bases, V lost 5 bases, and 10 bases had no gene match. DNA of the CDR3: TGTGCCTGGGGTGCGAGGGAGCGGGACTACAATGAGCAGTTCTTC. Its translation is CAWGARERDYNEQFF.

The genes are TRBV5-1 and TRBJ1-4; a possible D gene is TRBD1 (5 bases). Germline V gene sequence: CDR1 SGHRS, CDR2 YFSETQ. CDR3 length: 15 amino acids. V shed 4 bases and J shed 6 bases, with 16 bases lying between them. The CDR3 bases are TGCGCCAGCAGCCCGGCGGGGGGGTTTGATGAAAAACTGTTTTTT. It specifies CASSPAGGFDEKLFF.

The chain joins TRBV5-7 to TRBJ2-1, with 12 bases that match TRBD2. TRBV5-7 is classed as an ORF, of uncertain function. CDR3 length equals 16 residues. V shed 0 bases, J shed 9 bases, and the junction held 7 bases outside the gene matches. The CDR3 protein is CASSLETSGRTLEQFF. The CDR3 DNA reads as TGTGCCAGCAGCTTGGAGACTAGCGGGAGAACGCTTGAGCAGTTCTTC.

The chain joins TRBV7-2 to TRBJ2-2; D is ambiguous. The germline V gene encodes CDR1 SGHTA and CDR2 FQGNSA. V gave up 4 bases and J gave up 7 bases, with 16 bases separating them. The CDR3 length is 15 residues. CDR3 sequence reads: CASSSSRHRLGELFF. The CDR3 coding sequence is TGTGCCAGCAGCTCATCTCGACATCGCCTCGGGGAGCTGTTTTTT.

This chain connects TRBV27 to TRBJ1-4; no firm D call. The V and J ends lost 6 bases and 3 bases respectively, with 14 bases between them. CDR3 length: 15 residues. Germline loops: CDR1 MNHEY, CDR2 SMNVEV (reference sequence). The CDR3 region has the DNA TGTGCCAGCAGAATCCGACCTCTGCCTAATGAAAAACTGTTTTTT. The encoded protein is CASRIRPLPNEKLFF. The full variable domain, completed using reference TRBV27 and TRBJ1-4, is EAQVTQNPRYLITVTGKKLTVTCSQNMNHEYMSWYRQDPGLGLRQIYYSMNVEVTDKGDVPEGYKVSRKEKRNFPLILESPSPNQTSLYFCASRIRPLPNEKLFFGSGTQLSVL.

The V gene is TRBV7-2, the J gene TRBJ2-1, with 11 positions matching TRBD2. After removal of 1 base from V and 3 bases from J, the junction contained 11 bases not matched to a gene. The CDR3 has 19 residues. CDR1 and CDR2 from the germline V gene are SGHTA and FQGNSA. The CDR3 bases are TGTGCCAGCAGCTTAGGGGGTAGCGGGAGGGCCTACAACTACAATGAGCAGTTCTTC. Translated: CASSLGGSGRAYNYNEQFF.

The chain links TRBV6-1 to TRBJ2-7, with D possibly TRBD1 on 5 matching bases. From germline, CDR1 is MNHNS and CDR2 SASEGT. Trimming left V 2 bases short and J 5 bases short, with 16 bases between. The length of the CDR3 is 15 residues. The CDR3 sequence: CASSEFRGRVHEQYF. Here the CDR3 DNA reads TGTGCCAGCAGTGAATTTAGGGGTAGGGTACACGAGCAGTACTTC.

J is TRBJ2-7 and V is TRBV10-3, with D possibly TRBD2 on 5 matching bases. CDR1 and CDR2 from the germline V gene are ENHRY and SYGVKD. The CDR3 runs 12 residues. The ends were cut back, 8 bases at V and 2 bases at J, with 10 bases in the middle. The CDR3 sequence is CAIARETYEQYF. CDR3 sequence (DNA): TGTGCCATCGCTAGGGAGACCTACGAGCAGTACTTC.